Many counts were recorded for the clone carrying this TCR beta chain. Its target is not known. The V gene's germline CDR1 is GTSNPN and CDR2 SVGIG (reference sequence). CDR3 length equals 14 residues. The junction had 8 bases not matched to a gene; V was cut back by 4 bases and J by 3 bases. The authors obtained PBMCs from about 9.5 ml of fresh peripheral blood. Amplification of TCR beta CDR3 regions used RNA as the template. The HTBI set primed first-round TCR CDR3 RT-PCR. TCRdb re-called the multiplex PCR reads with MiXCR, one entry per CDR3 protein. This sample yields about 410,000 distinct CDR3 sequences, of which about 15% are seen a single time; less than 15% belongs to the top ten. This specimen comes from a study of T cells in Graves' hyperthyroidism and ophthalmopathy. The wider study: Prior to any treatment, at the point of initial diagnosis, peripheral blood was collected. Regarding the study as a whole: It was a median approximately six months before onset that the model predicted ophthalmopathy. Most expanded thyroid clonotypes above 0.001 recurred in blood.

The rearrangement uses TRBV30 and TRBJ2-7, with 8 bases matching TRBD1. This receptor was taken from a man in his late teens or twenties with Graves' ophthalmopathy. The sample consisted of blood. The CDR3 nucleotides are TGTGCCTGGAACGCCGGGACAGGAGTCTACGAGCAGTACTTC. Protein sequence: CAWNAGTGVYEQYF.